A selection of T cell receptor beta chains follows, all from one sample in a study of control samples from healthy donors and cancer patients. Generated by immunoSEQ multiplex PCR, the TCRdb table keeps only in-frame clones and is missing some. The sample shows some 120,000 clones, 87% of them seen only once. Sequenced: blood. All receptors come from a man aged 60-69 years in good health. Each CDR3 is given with its conserved first and last residue. The order of the fields is J gene, D gene, V gene, clone size, CDR3 protein, CDR3 DNA. D genes are given only for firm matches. The listing skips clone size in some rows; elsewhere it reads once, few, many or a size class.

J gene: TRBJ1-4; D gene: NA; V gene: TRBV18; clone size: NA; CDR3 protein: CASSPQGSVEKLFF; CDR3 DNA: TGTGCCAGCTCACCACAGGGAAGCGTGGAAAAACTGTTTTTT
J gene: TRBJ2-7; D gene: TRBD1; V gene: TRBV7-9; clone size: NA; CDR3 protein: CASSSPDRPRDEQYF; CDR3 DNA: TGTGCCAGCAGCTCCCCGGACAGGCCCAGGGACGAGCAGTACTTC
J gene: TRBJ1-6; D gene: TRBD1; V gene: TRBV7-3; clone size: NA; CDR3 protein: CASSLIGQGSAQVSPLHF; CDR3 DNA: TGTGCCAGCAGCTTAATTGGACAGGGATCGGCTCAGGTTTCACCCCTCCACTTT
J gene: TRBJ1-5; D gene: NA; V gene: TRBV24-1; clone size: NA; CDR3 protein: CATFGFKNRDSNQPQHF; CDR3 DNA: TGTGCCACGTTTGGTTTCAAGAACCGGGACAGCAATCAGCCCCAGCATTTT
J gene: TRBJ1-5; D gene: NA; V gene: TRBV27; clone size: few; CDR3 protein: CASRPGIPNQPQHF; CDR3 DNA: TGTGCCAGCAGACCTGGAATACCCAATCAGCCCCAGCATTTT
J gene: TRBJ2-3; D gene: TRBD2; V gene: TRBV7-3; clone size: NA; CDR3 protein: CASSLTLAAYDTQYF; CDR3 DNA: TGTGCCAGCAGCTTAACGCTAGCGGCCTACGATACGCAGTATTTT
J gene: TRBJ1-1; D gene: NA; V gene: TRBV15; clone size: NA; CDR3 protein: CATSPTNTEAFF; CDR3 DNA: TGTGCCACCAGTCCGACGAACACTGAAGCTTTCTTT
J gene: TRBJ1-4; D gene: NA; V gene: TRBV14; clone size: NA; CDR3 protein: CASSRILGEKLFF; CDR3 DNA: TGTGCCAGCAGCCGAATCTTAGGGGAAAAACTGTTTTTT
J gene: TRBJ2-3; D gene: TRBD2; V gene: TRBV6-2/TRBV6-3; clone size: NA; CDR3 protein: CASSQQSSGLGPTDTQYF; CDR3 DNA: TGTGCCAGCAGCCAGCAATCAAGTGGACTAGGTCCCACAGATACGCAGTATTTT
J gene: TRBJ1-2; D gene: NA; V gene: TRBV2; clone size: NA; CDR3 protein: CASSESASGYTF; CDR3 DNA: TGTGCCAGCAGTGAGTCGGCTAGTGGCTACACCTTC
J gene: TRBJ2-7; D gene: NA; V gene: TRBV28; clone size: NA; CDR3 protein: CASSLILTGEQYF; CDR3 DNA: TGTGCCAGCAGCCTAATTCTCACAGGCGAGCAGTACTTC
J gene: TRBJ1-3; D gene: NA; V gene: TRBV3-1/TRBV3-2; clone size: NA; CDR3 protein: CASSQPSSGNTIYF; CDR3 DNA: TGTGCCAGCAGCCAACCGAGCTCTGGAAACACCATATATTTT
J gene: TRBJ2-3; D gene: TRBD1; V gene: TRBV9; clone size: NA; CDR3 protein: CASSVGRGLSPDTQYF; CDR3 DNA: TGTGCCAGCAGCGTAGGCAGGGGGTTGAGTCCAGATACGCAGTATTTT
J gene: TRBJ2-3; D gene: NA; V gene: TRBV6-5; clone size: NA; CDR3 protein: CASSNREYTQYF; CDR3 DNA: TGTGCCAGCAGTAACAGGGAGTATACGCAGTATTTT
J gene: TRBJ2-1; D gene: TRBD1; V gene: TRBV9; clone size: NA; CDR3 protein: CASSVDRGNEQFF; CDR3 DNA: TGTGCCAGCAGCGTCGACAGGGGGAATGAGCAGTTCTTC
J gene: TRBJ1-5; D gene: NA; V gene: TRBV6-1; clone size: NA; CDR3 protein: CASSEWAGSNQPQHF; CDR3 DNA: TGTGCCAGCAGTGAATGGGCAGGGTCCAATCAGCCCCAGCATTTT
J gene: TRBJ1-2; D gene: NA; V gene: TRBV18; clone size: NA; CDR3 protein: CASSPSTVQGYTF; CDR3 DNA: TGTGCCAGCTCACCGTCGACAGTCCAGGGCTACACCTTC
J gene: TRBJ1-1; D gene: NA; V gene: TRBV18; clone size: NA; CDR3 protein: CASSPALDTEAFF; CDR3 DNA: TGTGCCAGCTCCCCCGCGCTGGACACTGAAGCTTTCTTT